This TCR beta chain was observed in a study of cytomegalovirus exposure and HLA in healthy donors (dated by TCRdb to 2016 to 2017). Notes on the research overall: An earlier analysis of several hundred of the donors reported 250 to 350 Gb of sequence data and approximately 120 million unique TCR beta sequences obtained from 180 million or so T cells. Around 300 gigabases of sequencing data and approximately 80 million unique TCR sequences were included in an early release covering roughly 600 HLA-typed donors. Of the roughly 400 genotyped donors, about 84% fell in the genetic ancestry cluster associated with self-reported Caucasian donors. The aim of the study was to test whether cataloging public T cell receptors could identify signatures of past pathogen exposure. The T cell repertoires of under 750 subjects were profiled by immunosequencing and related to cytomegalovirus serostatus. Along with the roughly 610-subject first cohort, a separate validation cohort of approximately 110 different subjects was used. The study combined high-throughput TCR immunosequencing, statistical association of individual TCRs with disease status, and machine learning to predict cytomegalovirus infection status. In a later analysis, previously published TCR beta repertoires from roughly 710 donors were re-analyzed and high-resolution HLA genotyping was added so that TCR occurrence patterns could be studied. In the later analysis, no new phenotypic data were used to find candidate immune exposures; instead, reliance was placed on TCR beta sequences and their occurrence across donors. An earlier analysis of around 580 of the donors used high-throughput TCR beta sequencing to judge whether each TCR beta V gene segment behaved as functional or pseudogenic. Alongside the repertoire data, information on donor age, sex, ethnicity and CMV serostatus was compiled. A later genetic analysis used genome-wide SNP genotypes for 398 of the 666 donors, treating that subset as a discovery cohort. All discovery cohort repertoires had been generated using a single sequencing platform. Class I and class II HLA loci were covered by the typing at four-digit resolution. Typing coverage differed by locus: A, B, C, DRB1 and DQB1 were typed in about 620-640 donors, DQA1 in 522, DPA1 in around 580, and DPB1 in 472. Because of strong linkage in the cohort, 4 to 6 DR-DQ haplotypes were treated as single units for association and clustering. Among roughly 400 genotyped donors of the cohort, an average of approximately 240,000 unique TCR beta nucleotide sequences were sequenced per donor, roughly a sixth of them non-productive. The study at large found these results: According to the authors, the approach could potentially be generalized to other disease states and immunological phenotypes. The sequencing pipeline was judged likely to have produced a cluster of highly shared sequence variants as a technical artifact. V-gene and J-gene trimming of TCR beta chains was associated with a missense DCLRE1C variant in a later genetic analysis, and the association was replicated in an independent cohort. Most TCR sequences were seen in very few donors, while some public TCRs were found in many individuals. In a later analysis, HLA-associated TCR beta chains showed more clonal expansion and lower generation probabilities than non-associated chains that were equally common. The study gave a list of roughly 150 TCR beta chains associated with cytomegalovirus. Immune exposure information for the cohort was limited to CMV serostatus. Linkage disequilibrium might explain the correlated functional status among segregating V segments, but an unknown experimental factor could not be ruled out. According to a later analysis, most CMV-associated TCR beta chains appeared to be HLA-restricted, and the HLA associations seemed to be driven largely by CMV exposure. Three of the identified cytomegalovirus-associated TCR beta chains were confirmed in vitro to be specific for cytomegalovirus antigens. According to a later analysis, TCR association rates differed among HLA loci, with DRB1 alleles showing the most associated TCRs and HLA-C alleles showing the fewest. In both the original and validation cohorts, the classifier was reported to diagnose cytomegalovirus status with high specificity and sensitivity. Several of the top co-occurrence clusters appeared to be linked to parvovirus B19, influenza, CMV and Epstein-Barr virus, according to a later analysis. HLA typing was unavailable for some donors at each locus, so association tests used only the typed subset. A further reported finding was that TCR beta sequences accurately predicted the HLA-A and HLA-B alleles for most subjects in the first cohort. Only TCR beta chains were sequenced in this cohort, and the absence of alpha or paired-chain data limited detectable features. Specific HLA alleles were associated with 18,000 or so TCR beta sequences at a false discovery rate of 0.05 in a later analysis. When HLA alleles, especially DR and DQ, strongly co-occurred, TCR associations were difficult to assign to individual alleles. Because counts were too low, roughly 16 rarely observed V segments, including chromosome 9 orphons, were excluded from the earlier analysis of roughly 580 of the donors. Roughly uniform sequencing depth across donors was assumed in presence/absence analyses, although this assumption may not hold. According to a later genetic analysis, donors in an Asian-associated ancestry cluster had fewer N-insertions in productive TCRs than the roughly 670-donor mean. An earlier analysis of approximately 590 of the donors showed that most TCR beta V segments appeared in productive rearrangements either about 87% or about 30% of the time, which broadly matched IMGT annotations.

A note on this clone: The clone's antigen remains unknown. The sample holds no much larger clone one base away, and base qualities are not on file.

Libraries were prepared through the immunoSEQ multiplex PCR assay. For the multiplex PCR, a mixture combining 60 forward primers for TCR Vbeta segments and 13 reverse primers for TCR Jbeta segments was used. The CDR3 region of rearranged TCR beta genes was amplified from genomic DNA with a multiplex PCR assay. The Illumina HiSeq System was used to sequence the amplified TCR beta libraries as 87-base-pair reads. From the authors' description of their analysis: A later analysis counted about 80 million unique TCR beta chains across the 650 to 800 repertoires, and roughly 11 million of these chains were shared by at least two donors. Raw reads were error-corrected and collapsed into unique sequences with a nearest-neighbor algorithm that merged closely related sequences to remove PCR and sequencing errors. To assign V, D and J gene segments, CDR3 sequences were aligned to IMGT reference sequences. For a sequence to be retained, a match of at least six nucleotides to both a V gene segment and a J gene segment was required. Rearrangements were called productive when the CDR3 lacked stop codons and stayed in frame with V and J; all others were non-productive. Following IMGT convention, CDR3 was defined as the stretch from the second conserved V-encoded cysteine up to the conserved J-encoded phenylalanine. Sequences without an unambiguous match to a single V gene segment were excluded from the earlier analysis of 587 of the donors. An earlier analysis of just under 600 of the donors called V segments functional above 56.7% productive rearrangements and segregating when the between-donor standard deviation exceeded 5%. A statistical classification framework was built to diagnose cytomegalovirus status from the catalog of TCR beta chain sequences. In a later analysis, TCR nucleotide sequences were compared against IMGT/GENE-DB human TR gene sequences so that V and J genes could be assigned. In a later analysis, CDR3 sequences and most-parsimonious VDJ recombination scenarios were assigned using the TCRdist pipeline. In a later analysis, each TCR beta chain was defined by its CDR3 amino acid sequence together with its V-gene family, and reads lacking a unique V-gene family were excluded. In a later analysis, approximately 590 highly shared, low-generation-probability nucleotide sequences were removed to address suspected cross-contamination and a sequencing artifact. For each public chain, a later analysis derived a clonal expansion index from normalized ranks of inferred template counts within each repertoire. In a later analysis, generation probabilities were computed using a VDJ recombination model fitted to out-of-frame rearrangements, and the results were checked against IGoR. A later analysis scored TCR-TCR, TCR-HLA and TCR-CMV co-occurrence with hypergeometric tests, applying a repertoire-size bias correction to TCR pairs. In a later analysis, false discovery rates were estimated by permuting HLA or CMV assignments 20 times. A later analysis grouped co-occurring TCRs with DBSCAN, adding TCRdist sequence similarity when clustering within HLA-allele-positive subsets. Repertoires with fewer than 30,000 or more than 120,000 public chains were left out of co-occurrence clustering, as were about five repertoires with anomalous nucleotide sharing. Drawn from immuneACCESS, this table holds only the in-frame rearrangements with V and J called that TCRdb kept. Clones are partly lost; checked studies trace under half to an unresolved V gene and leave the rest unexplained. The V and J calls and clone size were taken over from that table, and D and trimming were inferred from the DNA. Here the sample has approximately 100,000 clones; about 80% occur a single time. The leading ten clones occupy approximately 2.6% of the sample.

In total, just over 650 healthy bone marrow donors made up the cohort. All cohort members were sampled while nominally healthy, although unrecorded immune exposures were likely present. The donor was CMV seronegative and was included in the group of a few hundred seronegative cohort members. Each donor provided a peripheral blood sample, and peripheral blood mononuclear cells were used for TCR beta sequencing. Genomic DNA was extracted from the blood cell samples with the Qiagen DNeasy Blood Extraction Kit. The specimen sequenced was PBMCs. This TCR was recovered from a female donor in good health and CMV-seronegative.

The nucleotides are TGTGCCAGCAGCGTAGGCCCAGGGATGTACCAAGAGACCCAGTACTTC. Translation gives CASSVGPGMYQETQYF. Recombination linked TRBV9 to TRBJ2-5; the D region possibly corresponds to TRBD1 (5 bases align). V was cut back by 0 bases and J by 0 bases, leaving a gap of 12 bases between them. CDR1 SGDLS and CDR2 YYNGEE are derived from the germline V gene. Spanning cysteine to phenylalanine, the CDR3 consists of 16 amino acids. The kept DNA is CDR3 alone, 48 bases in frame from the first base. Here the CDR3 is joined to the reference TRBV9 and TRBJ2-5 genes, and the full variable domain is: DSGVTQTPKHLITATGQRVTLRCSPRSGDLSVYWYQQSLDQGLQFLIQYYNGEERAKGNILERFSAQQFPDLHSELNLSSLELGDSALYFCASSVGPGMYQETQYFGPGTRLLVL.